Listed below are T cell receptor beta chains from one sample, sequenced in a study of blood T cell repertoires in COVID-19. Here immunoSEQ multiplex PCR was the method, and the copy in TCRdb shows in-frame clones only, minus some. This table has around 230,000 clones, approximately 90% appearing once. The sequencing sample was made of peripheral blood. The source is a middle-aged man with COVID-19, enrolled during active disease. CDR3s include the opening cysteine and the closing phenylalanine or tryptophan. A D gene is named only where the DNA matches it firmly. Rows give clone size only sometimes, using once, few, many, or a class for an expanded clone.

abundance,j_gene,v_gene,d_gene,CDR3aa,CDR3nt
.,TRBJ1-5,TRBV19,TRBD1,CASSSLQGRFQPQHF,TGTGCCAGTAGTAGTTTACAGGGGAGGTTTCAGCCCCAGCATTTT
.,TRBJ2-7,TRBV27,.,CASSFVAPTYEQYF,TGTGCCAGCAGTTTTGTGGCACCAACCTACGAGCAGTACTTC
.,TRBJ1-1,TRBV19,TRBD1,CASSITGVWTEAFF,TGTGCCAGTAGTATTACAGGGGTTTGGACTGAAGCTTTCTTT
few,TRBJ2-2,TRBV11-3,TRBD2,CASSIRLAGDTGELFF,TGTGCCAGCAGCATACGACTAGCGGGAGACACCGGGGAGCTGTTTTTT
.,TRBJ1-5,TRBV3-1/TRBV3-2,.,CASGGGSNQPQHF,TGTGCCAGCGGCGGGGGGAGCAATCAGCCCCAGCATTTT
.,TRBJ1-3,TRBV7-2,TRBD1,CASSLLGTGGNTIYF,TGTGCCAGCAGCTTACTCGGGACAGGAGGAAACACCATATATTTT
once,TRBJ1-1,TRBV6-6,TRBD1,CASSYADRGEAFF,TGTGCCAGCAGTTACGCGGACAGGGGCGAAGCTTTCTTT
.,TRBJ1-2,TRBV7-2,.,CASSPLPQSHPTNGYTF,TGTGCCAGCAGCCCCCTCCCACAGTCCCATCCTACCAATGGCTACACCTTC
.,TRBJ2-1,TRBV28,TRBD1,CASSGSGTGSYNEQFF,TGTGCCAGCAGTGGATCCGGGACAGGGTCCTACAATGAGCAGTTCTTC
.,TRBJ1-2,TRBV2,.,CASSEEVQAGYGYTF,TGTGCCAGCAGTGAAGAGGTCCAGGCCGGCTATGGCTACACCTTC
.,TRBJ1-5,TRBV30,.,CAWSVPAGSNQPQHF,TGTGCCTGGAGTGTACCCGCGGGGAGCAATCAGCCCCAGCATTTT
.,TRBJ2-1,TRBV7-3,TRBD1,CASSLPRDRVYHEFF,TGTGCCAGCAGCTTACCCCGGGACAGGGTTTATCATGAGTTCTTC
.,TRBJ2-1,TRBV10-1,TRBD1,CASSGDRYNEQFF,TGCGCCAGCAGTGGGGACAGATACAATGAGCAGTTCTTC
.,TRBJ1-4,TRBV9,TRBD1,CASSVGTGGFEKLFF,TGTGCCAGCAGCGTAGGTACAGGGGGCTTTGAAAAACTGTTTTTT
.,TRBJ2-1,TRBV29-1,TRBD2,CSGGSGSSYNEQFF,TGCAGCGGGGGGAGCGGGAGCTCCTACAATGAGCAGTTCTTC
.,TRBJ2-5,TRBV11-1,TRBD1,CASSLSQGQETQYF,TGTGCCAGCAGCTTATCACAGGGGCAAGAGACCCAGTACTTC
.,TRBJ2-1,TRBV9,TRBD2,CASGQTSGSLGQFF,TGTGCCAGCGGCCAGACTAGCGGGTCCTTGGGGCAGTTCTTC
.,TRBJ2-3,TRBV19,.,CASSSPGTDTQYF,TGTGCCAGTAGTTCCCCGGGCACAGATACGCAGTATTTT
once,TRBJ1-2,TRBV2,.,CASSESQKNYGYTF,TGTGCCAGCAGTGAAAGTCAGAAAAACTATGGCTACACCTTC
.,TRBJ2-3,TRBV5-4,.,CASSSQGSDTQYF,TGTGCCAGCAGTTCTCAGGGTTCAGATACGCAGTATTTT
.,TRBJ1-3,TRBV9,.,CASSRGGNSGNTIYF,TGTGCCAGCAGTAGGGGGGGTAACTCTGGAAACACCATATATTTT
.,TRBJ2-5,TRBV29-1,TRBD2,CSVVGSGGSPQETQYF,TGCAGCGTTGTGGGAAGCGGGGGGAGTCCTCAAGAGACCCAGTACTTC
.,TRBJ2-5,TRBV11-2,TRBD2,CASSLGLAGQETQYF,TGTGCCAGCAGCTTAGGGTTAGCGGGCCAAGAGACCCAGTACTTC
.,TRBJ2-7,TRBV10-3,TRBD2,CASTLAGAPGEQYF,TGTGCCAGCACGCTAGCGGGAGCCCCCGGCGAGCAGTACTTC
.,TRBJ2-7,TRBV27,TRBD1,CASSQDRGSASYEQYF,TGTGCCAGCAGTCAGGACAGGGGATCGGCCTCCTACGAGCAGTACTTC
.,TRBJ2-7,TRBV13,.,CASSLDRPLGEQYF,TGTGCCAGCAGCTTAGACCGGCCCCTAGGCGAGCAGTACTTC
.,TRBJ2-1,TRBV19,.,CASSIVGRINEQFF,TGTGCCAGTAGTATCGTGGGCAGGATCAATGAGCAGTTCTTC
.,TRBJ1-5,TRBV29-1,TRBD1,CSVGTGQPSGPQHF,TGCAGCGTAGGGACAGGGCAACCTAGTGGGCCCCAGCATTTT
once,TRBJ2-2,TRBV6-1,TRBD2,CASSAWTSGTNTGELFF,TGTGCCAGCAGTGCCTGGACTAGCGGGACCAACACCGGGGAGCTGTTTTTT
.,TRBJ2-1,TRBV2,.,CASRVSSYNEQFF,TGTGCCAGCAGGGTGAGTTCCTACAATGAGCAGTTCTTC
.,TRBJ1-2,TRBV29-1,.,CSVEERNYGYTF,TGCAGCGTTGAAGAACGGAACTATGGCTACACCTTC
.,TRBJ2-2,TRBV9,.,CASSVDLASGVGELFF,TGTGCCAGCAGCGTAGATCTGGCCTCGGGGGTCGGGGAGCTGTTTTTT
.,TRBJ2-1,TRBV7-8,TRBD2,CASSSRLAVYNEQFF,TGTGCCAGCAGCTCCCGACTAGCGGTTTACAATGAGCAGTTCTTC
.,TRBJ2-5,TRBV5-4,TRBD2,CASSPTSGGGETQYF,TGTGCCAGCAGCCCCACTAGCGGGGGGGGAGAGACCCAGTACTTC
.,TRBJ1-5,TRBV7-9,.,CASSSPGANQPQHF,TGTGCCAGCAGCTCCCCAGGGGCGAATCAGCCCCAGCATTTT
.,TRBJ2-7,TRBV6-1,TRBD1,CASSKGTGLLADAYEQYF,TGTGCCAGCAGTAAAGGGACAGGGCTCCTGGCGGACGCCTACGAGCAGTACTTC
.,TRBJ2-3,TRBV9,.,CASSGLNTDTQYF,TGTGCCAGCAGCGGACTTAACACAGATACGCAGTATTTT
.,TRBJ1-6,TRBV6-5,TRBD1,CASRHRGRLVSPLHF,TGTGCCAGCAGACACAGGGGGCGATTGGTTTCACCCCTCCACTTT
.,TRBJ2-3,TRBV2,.,CASSDRGADTDTQYF,TGTGCCAGCAGTGATCGCGGGGCCGACACAGATACGCAGTATTTT
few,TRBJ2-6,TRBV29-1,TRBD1,CSVVEYRGSGANVLTF,TGCAGCGTTGTGGAATACAGGGGTTCTGGGGCCAACGTCCTGACTTTC
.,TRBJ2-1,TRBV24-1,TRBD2,CATSDPGLAGGKGNEQFF,TGTGCCACCAGTGACCCGGGACTAGCGGGAGGAAAGGGCAATGAGCAGTTCTTC
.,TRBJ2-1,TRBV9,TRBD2,CASSSTLAGSSRSSYNEQFF,TGTGCCAGCAGCTCGACCTTAGCGGGGTCCTCCAGAAGCTCCTACAATGAGCAGTTCTTC
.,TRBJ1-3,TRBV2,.,CASSDRRDGNTIYF,TGTGCCAGCAGTGACAGGAGGGATGGAAACACCATATATTTT
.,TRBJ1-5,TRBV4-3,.,CASSQDWEGVGQPQHF,TGCGCCAGCAGCCAAGATTGGGAAGGGGTGGGACAGCCCCAGCATTTT
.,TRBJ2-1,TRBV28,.,CASSLRGGAGFGRTGEQFF,TGTGCCAGCAGTTTAAGAGGTGGGGCGGGGTTCGGGAGAACAGGAGAGCAGTTCTTC
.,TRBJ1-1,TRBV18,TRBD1,CASSTSGGNTEAFF,TGTGCCAGCTCCACCTCAGGGGGGAACACTGAAGCTTTCTTT
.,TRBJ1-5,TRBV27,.,CASSPGTSGYSNQPQHF,TGTGCCAGCAGTCCCGGGACATCGGGATATAGCAATCAGCCCCAGCATTTT
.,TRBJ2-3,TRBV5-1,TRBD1,CASSLAQGVDTQYF,TGCGCCAGCAGCTTGGCCCAGGGGGTGGATACGCAGTATTTT
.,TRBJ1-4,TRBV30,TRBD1,CAWSVRTGGNEKLFF,TGTGCCTGGAGTGTACGAACAGGGGGCAATGAAAAACTGTTTTTT
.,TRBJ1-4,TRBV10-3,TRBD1,CAISEGRGDEKLFF,TGTGCCATCAGTGAAGGCAGGGGGGATGAAAAACTGTTTTTT
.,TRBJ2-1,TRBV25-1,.,CASSESGQTRVNEQFF,TGTGCCAGCAGTGAATCGGGACAAACGAGGGTCAATGAGCAGTTCTTC
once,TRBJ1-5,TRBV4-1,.,CASSPQGPNQPQHF,TGCGCCAGCAGCCCACAGGGCCCCAATCAGCCCCAGCATTTT
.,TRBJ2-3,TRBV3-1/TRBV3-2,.,CASSPSRFLGGDTQYF,TGTGCCAGCAGCCCCTCAAGATTCCTGGGGGGAGATACGCAGTATTTT
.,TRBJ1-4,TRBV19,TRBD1,CASRDRGGEKLFF,TGTGCCAGTAGAGACAGGGGTGGAGAAAAACTGTTTTTT